This entry features one TCR beta chain sequence. Its antigen remains unknown. The sample comes from a study of neoadjuvant anti-PD-1 for oral cavity cancer. There are 18 residues in the CDR3. V lost 5 bases, J lost 4 bases, and 13 bases stayed unmatched. Germline CDR1 and CDR2: PRHDT and FYEKMQ (reference sequence). Time point defined: after neoadjuvant nivolumab, at surgical resection. PBMCs were not maintained or expanded in culture before analysis. Most PBMC samples had 400 to 550 ng input DNA in six replicates. Repertoires were generated with immunoSEQ multiplex PCR, while TCRdb's copy carries only in-frame clones and drops some. The sample comprises 63,000 or so clones, roughly nine tenths of which are singletons, and more than 2.5% rests with the top ten. Study-level results: Each response group had just a few patients in TCR analyses.

Sequencing was performed on PBMCs, taken after nivolumab (anti-PD-1) treatment. The TCR was taken from a person aged 35-79 years with oral cavity squamous cell carcinoma. The chain combines TRBV13 with TRBJ2-7, with 14 bases fitting TRBD2. The CDR3 DNA reads as TGTGCCAGCAGCATTTGGGGACTAGCGGGAGATCGGGAGTACGAGCAGTACTTC. It codes for CASSIWGLAGDREYEQYF. Supplemented by reference TRBV13 and TRBJ2-7, the full variable domain reads AAGVIQSPRHLIKEKRETATLKCYPIPRHDTVYWYQQGPGQDPQFLISFYEKMQSDKGSIPDRFSAQQFSDYHSELNMSSLELGDSALYFCASSIWGLAGDREYEQYFGPGTRLTVT.